The 16 T cell receptor beta chains presented below share a single source sample, sequenced in a study of blood T cell repertoires in COVID-19. Clones were sequenced by immunoSEQ multiplex PCR, and TCRdb holds only the in-frame ones, with some missing. The sample holds 270,000 or so clones; roughly 89% are singletons and the top ten take 4.6%. The sequencing sample was made of peripheral blood. All receptors come from a woman between 40 and 55 years old who had recovered from COVID-19.

This clone has a single count. This same CDR3 is encoded by further DNA sequences in the sample. This sequence joins TRBV6-5 and TRBJ1-1; D is uncertain. Trimming took off 3 bases at V and 5 bases at J, with 7 bases between the two ends. The CDR3 runs 12 residues. Germline V gene sequence: CDR1 MNHEY, CDR2 SVGAGI. CDR3 protein: CASSYGGTEAFF. Here the CDR3 DNA reads TGTGCCAGCAGTTATGGCGGGACTGAAGCTTTCTTT.

The rearrangement uses TRBV30 and TRBJ2-3; D is uncertain. V lost 3 bases and J lost 5, with 3 bases in between. The length of the CDR3 is 10 residues. Germline assignment: CDR1 GTSNPN and CDR2 SVGIG (reference sequence). The CDR3 DNA reads as TGTGCCTGGAGGAGAGATACGCAGTATTTT. Amino acid sequence: CAWRRDTQYF.

The chain joins TRBV5-6 to TRBJ2-7; 7 nucleotides agree with TRBD1. Trimming removed 0 bases from V and 0 bases from J; junction bases left unmatched: 3. This CDR3 is built from 15 residues. Germline V CDR1 and CDR2: SGHDT, YYEEEE. The CDR3 sequence: CASSLETGNSYEQYF. The CDR3 coding sequence is TGTGCCAGCAGCTTGGAGACAGGGAACTCCTACGAGCAGTACTTC.

Notes on this clone: A junction end diverges from the germline sequence, so it may reflect a read error. The genes are TRBV2 and TRBJ2-5; 7 bases match TRBD2. The CDR3 is 16 amino acids. Germline V lookup: CDR1 SNHLY, CDR2 FYNNEI. The CDR3 nucleotides are TGTGCCAGCAGGGAAGCCTTTAGCGGGCCGGGGGAGACCCAGTACTTC. Translating it yields CASREAFSGPGETQYF.

V usage is TRBV24-1 and J usage is TRBJ1-2, with 7 bases that match TRBD1. The CDR3 length is 13 residues. Per the germline V gene, CDR1 is KGHDR and CDR2 is SFDVKD. The J segment lost 6 bases and the V segment lost 4 bases, leaving 4 bases of the junction unmatched. The DNA for the CDR3 is TGTGCCACCAGTGACCTGACAGGGAATGGCTACACCTTC. Translation: CATSDLTGNGYTF.

This clone was detected once. V is TRBV18 and J is TRBJ1-5; D is perhaps TRBD1 (5 bases). This CDR3 is 16 amino acids long. The V gene's germline CDR1 is KGHSH and CDR2 LQKENI. Deletions cut 3 bases from V and 4 bases from J, with 16 bases between. In DNA, the CDR3 is TGTGCCAGCTCACCCCAGCACGGGGGGAATAATCAGCCCCAGCATTTT. This gives the protein CASSPQHGGNNQPQHF.

V and J are TRBV24-1 and TRBJ2-1; D might be TRBD1 (6 bases). CDR3 length: 13 amino acids. V was trimmed by 10 bases and J by 4 bases, leaving 13 bases between them. Germline V gene data show CDR1 as KGHDR and CDR2 as SFDVKD. CDR3 DNA sequence: TGTGCCACTGCCGGGACACCTTACAATGAGCAGTTCTTC. Encoded protein: CATAGTPYNEQFF.

The chain uses TRBV9 and TRBJ1-6; no clear D gene. Trimming removed 4 bases at V and 11 bases at J, with 13 bases between. The length of the CDR3 is 13 residues. Germline V CDR1 and CDR2: SGDLS, YYNGEE. CDR3 loop: CASSSEDSAPLHF. The CDR3 DNA sequence: TGTGCCAGCAGCAGTGAGGATTCGGCACCCCTCCACTTT.

The chain has TRBV7-9 and TRBJ2-2; TRBD2 matches 11 bases. Germline V gene data show CDR1 as SEHNR and CDR2 as FQNEAQ (reference sequence). The CDR3 runs to 17 residues. Unmatched junction bases numbered 10, after V lost 1 base and J lost 9 bases. In DNA, the CDR3 is TGTGCCAGCAGCTTAGTCGCGGGTCTAGCGGGAGGCCGGGAGCTGTTTTTT. Residues: CASSLVAGLAGGRELFF.

The chain is built from TRBV5-8 and TRBJ2-2; D is uncertain. Germline assignment: CDR1 SGHTS and CDR2 YDEGEE. The CDR3 runs 13 residues. The ends were cut back, 3 bases at V and 4 bases at J, with 7 bases in the middle. The CDR3 sequence: CASSSVGTGELFF. CDR3 bases: TGTGCCAGCAGCTCAGTTGGCACCGGGGAGCTGTTTTTT.

The chain is built from TRBV7-6 and TRBJ2-5; the D gene is possibly TRBD2 (5 bases). The germline V gene has CDR1 SGHVS and CDR2 FNYEAQ. This CDR3 is 15 amino acids long. The V end lost 4 bases, the J end lost 1 base, and 13 bases lay between the germline ends. This CDR3 is CASSYLRGPQETQYF. In DNA, the CDR3 is TGTGCCAGCAGCTATTTGCGAGGGCCCCAAGAGACCCAGTACTTC.

This rearrangement joins TRBV24-1 to TRBJ2-1; 9 bases map to TRBD2. This CDR3 has 14 amino acids. With V trimmed by 9 bases and J by 4 bases, 6 bases remained unmatched. Germline V gene lookup returns CDR1 KGHDR and CDR2 SFDVKD. The CDR3 nucleotides are TGTGCCACCCAAAGAGGACTAGCGTACAATGAGCAGTTCTTC. This translates into CATQRGLAYNEQFF.

V is TRBV12-3 or TRBV12-4 and J is TRBJ2-1; 9 positions agree with TRBD2. The CDR3 has 12 residues. V gave up 8 bases and J gave up 7 bases; unmatched junction bases: 3. In DNA form, the CDR3 reads TGTGCCAGCGCGGGGGGGCGGAATGAGCAGTTCTTC. This gives the protein CASAGGRNEQFF.

The V and J genes are TRBV2 and TRBJ2-7; 13 bases agree with TRBD2. The CDR3 consists of 19 residues. Germline values: CDR1 SNHLY, CDR2 FYNNEI. Trimming removed 2 bases from V and 0 bases from J; junction bases left unmatched: 10. CDR3 amino acids: CASSEPGWTSGGRSYEQYF. Written as DNA, the CDR3 is TGTGCCAGCAGTGAACCTGGGTGGACTAGCGGGGGCCGCTCCTACGAGCAGTACTTC.

The chain links TRBV28 to TRBJ2-1; D is ambiguous. CDR1 is MDHEN, CDR2 SYDVKM, per germline. The CDR3 extends over 13 amino acids. V was shortened by 6 bases and J by 10 bases, with 16 bases between the two germline ends. The CDR3 DNA sequence: TGTGCCAGCAGCCGCCGACAAAGGATGGAGCAGTTCTTC. Translating gives CASSRRQRMEQFF.

V is TRBV18 and J is TRBJ2-3; no clear D gene. Germline lookup yields CDR1 KGHSH and CDR2 LQKENI. The CDR3 spans 14 residues. V gave up 0 bases and J gave up 4 bases, with 8 bases separating them. The CDR3 nucleotides are TGTGCCAGCTCACCACCGCTCGGTCCAGATACGCAGTATTTT. Amino acids: CASSPPLGPDTQYF.